The rows below give T cell receptor beta chains drawn from one sample of a study of regulatory T cells in long-lasting Graves disease. One entry per CDR3 protein results from TCRdb running MiXCR on the multiplex PCR reads. Of under 800,000 distinct CDR3 sequences listed, approximately 15% are singletons. Separately, the same data were catalogued under a study of T cells in Graves' hyperthyroidism and ophthalmopathy.

The sample was peripheral blood mononuclear cells (PBMCs), taken at new diagnosis, from a patient treated with antithyroid drugs. The source is a woman aged 25 to 39 with Graves disease. The CDR3 runs from the conserved cysteine through the conserved F or W. The D gene is left open where the match is weak. Clone size appears in some rows only: once, few, many, or a class for an expanded clone.

TRBJ2-5,NA,TRBV10-3,NA,CAISVRGAQETQYF
TRBJ1-1,NA,TRBV20-1,TRBD1,CSASRTGEAFF
TRBJ1-2,few,TRBV28,TRBD1,CASSLGQDYTF
TRBJ2-1,NA,TRBV24-1,NA,CATSDRDFPGNEQFF
TRBJ2-5,NA,TRBV7-3,NA,CASSLGLTETQYF
TRBJ2-7,NA,TRBV6-1,NA,CASSAQGEGAYEQYF
TRBJ1-1,many,TRBV5-4,NA,CASSLLGEGKWDTEAFF
TRBJ2-5,NA,TRBV20-1,TRBD2,CSARDHLAGGLQETQYF
TRBJ2-7,few,TRBV20-1,NA,CGGGGGTYEQYF
TRBJ2-3,NA,TRBV9,NA,CASSVSLNVYADTQYF
TRBJ2-3,NA,TRBV7-9,NA,CASSSSAQYF
TRBJ2-5,many,TRBV7-7,NA,CASSAPNSRATQYF
TRBJ1-4,many,TRBV5-1,NA,CASSDLEGEKLFF
TRBJ1-1,many,TRBV11-2,NA,CASSPPRADTEAFF
TRBJ1-5,many,TRBV15,NA,CATSRASGGNQPQHF
TRBJ2-5,few,TRBV9,NA,CASSPQAGAGETQYF
TRBJ1-1,many,TRBV18,NA,CASSPSENTEAFF
TRBJ1-5,NA,TRBV20-1,NA,CSASASPGKKPQHF
TRBJ2-7,few,TRBV20-1,TRBD2,CSATRGVASSYEQYF
TRBJ2-7,many,TRBV12-3/TRBV12-4,NA,CASSSRLVNPEQYF
TRBJ2-1,many,TRBV27,TRBD1,CASSSPGQGHNEQFF
TRBJ2-7,many,TRBV7-2,NA,CASSSSSSSVEQYF
TRBJ1-2,many,TRBV6-2/TRBV6-3,NA,CASSYPSGARNF
TRBJ2-7,many,TRBV7-2,TRBD2,CASSLRLAGGLASHEQYF
TRBJ1-2,NA,TRBV14,NA,CASRQHGGGYTF
TRBJ2-7,NA,TRBV7-2,NA,CASSLIVGSAYEQYF
TRBJ2-3,many,TRBV5-1,NA,CASSLRGGALTDTQYF
TRBJ1-1,many,TRBV6-1,NA,CASIGGPAESAFF
TRBJ2-7,NA,TRBV6-1,NA,CASRPGPPYEQYF
TRBJ1-5,NA,TRBV6-1,NA,CASRQVNSNQPQHF
TRBJ2-3,many,TRBV7-2,NA,CASSLVYNTQYF
TRBJ1-6,NA,TRBV28,NA,CASSLLLIGVPSPLHF
TRBJ2-1,many,TRBV27,TRBD1,CASSQTTGARDNEQFF
TRBJ1-1,NA,TRBV19,NA,CASKDSGGSVEAFF
TRBJ2-2,few,TRBV12-3/TRBV12-4,NA,CASSLTSTGELFF
TRBJ2-5,many,TRBV11-2,NA,CASALAKTQYF
TRBJ2-3,NA,TRBV12-3/TRBV12-4,NA,CASSPGRPDTQYF
TRBJ1-4,many,TRBV12-3/TRBV12-4,TRBD1,CASSQGQDRNEKLFF
TRBJ1-1,NA,TRBV14,TRBD1,CASSKRTGTNTEAFF
TRBJ2-7,once,TRBV7-7,NA,CASSLGPGQDYEQYF
TRBJ1-3,few,TRBV12-3/TRBV12-4,NA,CASSPRTAFGNTIYF
TRBJ2-3,many,TRBV2,TRBD2,CASSDEREDVTDTQYF
TRBJ2-7,many,TRBV19,TRBD2,CASSIWAGGSYEQYF
TRBJ1-2,many,TRBV27,NA,CASRPRGDWQGSNYGYTF
TRBJ1-5,many,TRBV15,NA,CATSREGGGQPQHF
TRBJ2-7,many,TRBV7-2,TRBD2,CASSLVPAVRAGDAYEQYF
TRBJ2-5,many,TRBV7-2,TRBD2,CASSLAPQRLAGGETQYF
TRBJ2-3,many,TRBV5-1,TRBD2,CASSIRLAADTQYF
TRBJ2-5,few,TRBV28,TRBD1,CASSLQPGQKETQYF
TRBJ2-1,NA,TRBV29-1,NA,CSILEDQVPNEQFF
TRBJ1-1,many,TRBV6-9,NA,CASSYAPRGMNTEAFF
TRBJ2-5,NA,TRBV5-1,TRBD2,CASSLEGLASETQYF
TRBJ1-5,few,TRBV28,NA,CASWQWGLSSNQPQHF
TRBJ2-1,NA,TRBV19,NA,CASTQKVRAFGEQFF
TRBJ2-5,many,TRBV20-1,NA,CSASLAPLQETQYF